This is a list of T cell receptor beta chains from one sample in a study of human T cells and chemical hapten exposure. TCRdb recomputed calls from the RACE reads with MiXCR, one row per CDR3 protein. The repertoire holds under 100,000 distinct CDR3 sequences, less than 14% seen once, with 3% to 4% in the top ten. The material sequenced was whole blood, taken in connection with sensitization to the hapten diphenylcyclopropenone (DPC). The receptors originated from a woman aged 50 to 65 with alopecia areata. Some clones in this sample may be carry-over from other donors' samples. The CDR3 runs from the conserved cysteine through the conserved F or W. Fields, in order: clone size, V gene, D gene, J gene, CDR3 DNA, CDR3 protein. The D gene is left open where the match is weak. Size values are once, few and many counts, or a class for expanded clones, and some rows have none.

>few|TRBV28|-|TRBJ1-2
TGTGCCAGCAGTTTACGGACCGACTATGGCTACACCTTC
CASSLRTDYGYTF
>few|TRBV7-3|-|TRBJ2-1
TGTGCCAGCAGCTCAACCGGTTCACCGCGGGGCAGCTCCTACAATGAGCAGTTCTTC
CASSSTGSPRGSSYNEQFF
>many|TRBV7-8|TRBD1|TRBJ1-1
TGTGCCAGCAGCTTAGCCAGGGGGCGGAATGAAGCTTTCTTT
CASSLARGRNEAFF
>few|TRBV5-1|TRBD1|TRBJ2-7
TGCGCCAGCAGCTATTCACAGGGGGGCTACGAGCAGTACTTC
CASSYSQGGYEQYF
>-|TRBV20-1|TRBD2|TRBJ2-1
TGCAGTGCTAGAGACCGGACTAGCCCGAGGGGTGAGCAGTTCTTC
CSARDRTSPRGEQFF
>many|TRBV20-1|-|TRBJ1-6
TGCAGTGCTAGCGTACACGGGGGGACGAGCTCCTATAATTCACCCCTCCACTTT
CSASVHGGTSSYNSPLHF
>few|TRBV19|-|TRBJ2-4
TGTGCCAGTACCGGGGGCTTAGCCAAAAACATTCAGTACTTC
CASTGGLAKNIQYF
>many|TRBV28|-|TRBJ1-1
TGTGCCAGCAGTCCCCTCTCGAACACTGAAGCTTTCTTT
CASSPLSNTEAFF
>few|TRBV29-1|-|TRBJ2-3
TGCAGCGTTCGGGACCAGGCTAGCACAGATACGCAGTATTTT
CSVRDQASTDTQYF
>-|TRBV29-1|-|TRBJ2-1
TGCAGCGTTTTTACGGGTTTTGAGCAGTTCTTC
CSVFTGFEQFF
>many|TRBV4-3|-|TRBJ2-3
TGCGCCAGCAGCCAAGATCGGGGGAAAGGAGATACGCAGTATTTT
CASSQDRGKGDTQYF
>-|TRBV7-2|TRBD2|TRBJ2-2
TGTGCCAGCAGCTTAGCGCCGCGGACTAGCGGGAGAGGGACCGGGGAGCTGTTTTTT
CASSLAPRTSGRGTGELFF
>many|TRBV7-9|TRBD1|TRBJ2-3
TGTGCCAGCAGCTCCCAGGGGGAGAAAGATACGCAGTATTTT
CASSSQGEKDTQYF
>-|TRBV30|-|TRBJ2-7
TGTGCCTGGGAGAGTGGGAGGGAGCAGTACTTC
CAWESGREQYF
>-|TRBV6-1|-|TRBJ1-1
TGTGCCAGCAGTGAAGCCGGGGGAGGGACTGAAGCTTTCTTT
CASSEAGGGTEAFF
>-|TRBV21-1|-|TRBJ2-2
TGTGCCAGCAGCCCGACGGGTAGGGAGAGGAACACCGGGGAGCTGTTTTTT
CASSPTGRERNTGELFF
>-|TRBV28|-|TRBJ2-5
TGTGCCAGCAGTTCTAACCGACAGGCCCGCATGACCCAGTACTTC
CASSSNRQARMTQYF
>few|TRBV7-2|-|TRBJ2-3
TGTGCCAGCAGCCGACCGTACACAGATACGCAGTATTTT
CASSRPYTDTQYF
>few|TRBV28|TRBD1|TRBJ2-2
TGTGCCAGCACGACAGGGGGGGTCAGGGAGCTGTTTTTT
CASTTGGVRELFF
>few|TRBV29-1|TRBD2|TRBJ2-7
TGCAGCTTAGCGGGAGCGTCTTACGAGCAGTACTTC
CSLAGASYEQYF
>few|TRBV29-1|TRBD1|TRBJ2-5
TGCAGCGTTGTAAGGACAGGACAAGAGACCCAGTACTTC
CSVVRTGQETQYF
>many|TRBV20-1|-|TRBJ2-2
TGCAGTGCTAGATGGCGGAACACCGGGGAGCTGTTTTTT
CSARWRNTGELFF
>many|TRBV28|-|TRBJ2-3
TGTGCCAGCACCCTAGGGGGAGGAGGGGGAACAGATACGCAGTATTTT
CASTLGGGGGTDTQYF
>few|TRBV7-9|-|TRBJ2-1
TGTGCCAGCAGCTTGGACAGCCAGACGCTGGAGCAGTTCTTC
CASSLDSQTLEQFF
>few|TRBV4-2|-|TRBJ2-7
TGTGCCAGCAGCCAAGGTCACGAGCAGTACTTC
CASSQGHEQYF
>many|TRBV18|-|TRBJ2-1
TGTGCCAGCTCAGGAGTTCCGGGACCCCTAGTGTCCTACAATGAGCAGTTCTTC
CASSGVPGPLVSYNEQFF
>many|TRBV12-3/TRBV12-4|-|TRBJ1-1
TGTGCCAGCAGCTTTTACAGGGACACTGAAGCTTTCTTT
CASSFYRDTEAFF
>-|TRBV6-6|TRBD2|TRBJ2-7
TGTGCCAGCAGTTCGGGACTAGCGGGAGGGCCGATCGAGCAGTACTTC
CASSSGLAGGPIEQYF
>many|TRBV20-1|TRBD2|TRBJ2-1
TGCAGTGAAGTTAGCGGGAGGGCCGGTAATGAGCAGTTCTTC
CSEVSGRAGNEQFF
>many|TRBV20-1|TRBD2|TRBJ2-1
TGCAGTGCTGGGACTAGCGGGAGACGCGATGAGCAGTTCTTC
CSAGTSGRRDEQFF
>many|TRBV7-8|-|TRBJ2-1
TGTGCCAGCAGCATCTCAGGGGCGGCTAGCGCCCGTTACAATGAGCAGTTCTTC
CASSISGAASARYNEQFF
>few|TRBV11-2|TRBD2|TRBJ2-7
TGTGCCAGCAGCTCGTATGGGACTAGCGAGAGCTCCTACGAGCAGTACTTC
CASSSYGTSESSYEQYF
>few|TRBV5-6|TRBD1|TRBJ1-6
TGTGCCAGCAGCTTGGGACAGGGGCCCGCCGCTTTT
CASSLGQGPAAF
>many|TRBV7-6|-|TRBJ2-7
TGTGCCAGCAGCCCCCGGACAGGGACTACTTCAAAGCAGTACTTC
CASSPRTGTTSKQYF
>many|TRBV29-1|TRBD1|TRBJ1-2
TGCAGCGTCAGGGACAGGTCCTCCTATGGCTACACCTTC
CSVRDRSSYGYTF
>many|TRBV10-3|TRBD2|TRBJ2-7
TGTGCCATTTCCTCACGGGAGGGTTCCCACGAGCAGTACTTC
CAISSREGSHEQYF
>-|TRBV6-2/TRBV6-3|TRBD2|TRBJ2-7
TGTGCCAGCAGTTACCTAGCGGGAGGGCCCTTCGAGCAGTACTTC
CASSYLAGGPFEQYF
>many|TRBV15|TRBD2|TRBJ2-1
TGTGCCACCAGCAGCGTCCTTACTAGCGTCGGCAATGAGCAGTTCTTC
CATSSVLTSVGNEQFF
>many|TRBV1|-|TRBJ2-7
TGCACCAGCAGCCAAGATGGGAGACAGGCCAGCTCCTACGAGCAGTACTTC
CTSSQDGRQASSYEQYF
>many|TRBV9|TRBD2|TRBJ2-3
TGTGCCAGCAGCGTAGGAACTAGCGGGTCGACCGATACGCAGTATTTT
CASSVGTSGSTDTQYF
>many|TRBV19|TRBD2|TRBJ2-1
TGTGCCAGTAGTATCAGTGGGAGGGCCCCCTACAATGAGCAGTTCTTC
CASSISGRAPYNEQFF
>many|TRBV19|TRBD2|TRBJ2-5
TGTGCCAGTAGCCGGAGCGGGAGGGAGGTGGAGACCCAGTACTTC
CASSRSGREVETQYF
>-|TRBV7-2|TRBD2|TRBJ2-1
TGTGCCAGCAGCTTAAGGGTCGCTAGCGGGAGTTTGGGGAACAGTGAGCAGTTCTTC
CASSLRVASGSLGNSEQFF
>-|TRBV7-2|-|TRBJ2-1
TGTGCCAGCAGCTTAGGGGGACTGCTCTCCTACAATGAGCAGTTCTTC
CASSLGGLLSYNEQFF
>-|TRBV9|-|TRBJ2-5
TGTGCCAGCAGCGTAGCTACCGGCGGACAAGAGACCCAGTACTTC
CASSVATGGQETQYF
>many|TRBV4-1|TRBD2|TRBJ2-1
TGCGCCAGCAGCCAAGATCAGGCGCCTAGCGGGAGGCGGATTGAGCAGTTCTTC
CASSQDQAPSGRRIEQFF
>-|TRBV29-1|-|TRBJ2-1
TGCAGCGTCATGACGCTGTCCTACAATGAGCAGTTCTTC
CSVMTLSYNEQFF
>-|TRBV7-2|TRBD2|TRBJ2-7
TGTGCCAGCAGCTCGGGACTAGCGGGAATAGAGCAGTACTTC
CASSSGLAGIEQYF
>-|TRBV2|-|TRBJ2-3
TGTGCCAGCAGATCGGGACTGGAGGACCGCACAGATACGCAGTATTTT
CASRSGLEDRTDTQYF
>many|TRBV20-1|-|TRBJ2-6
TGCAGTGCTAGCCCGGCAGGGCTTAGCTCTGGGGCCAACGTCCTGACTTTC
CSASPAGLSSGANVLTF
>many|TRBV30|TRBD2|TRBJ2-3
TGTGCCTGGAGTGGGAGAGGTAGCGGGAGGCCAGATACGCAGTATTTT
CAWSGRGSGRPDTQYF
>-|TRBV24-1|-|TRBJ2-2
TGTGCCACCTCCGGGCCCCGGCTTGTCGGGGAGCTGTTTTTT
CATSGPRLVGELFF